The text below deals with one T cell receptor beta chain. The data originate from a study of blood T cell repertoires in COVID-19. Study background: Researchers got acute and convalescent COVID-19 samples from the United States, Italy and Spain. Nucleic acid was either cDNA or gDNA, and it came from T cells, B-cell-depleted T cells, or PBMCs.

Study processing details: Quantification of nucleated cells was approximated via reference gene primer amplification. Repertoires were generated with immunoSEQ multiplex PCR, while TCRdb's copy carries only in-frame clones and drops some. V and J calls and clone size are copied from that table; D and trimming were computed from the DNA. The sample records about 150,000 clones, approximately 81% being singletons. Sequenced input: peripheral blood. The sequence was obtained from a human donor with acute or convalescent COVID-19. The donor label of this sample is uncertain.

The CDR3 region has the DNA TGTGCCAGCAGCCTCCTCTACAATGAGCAGTTCTTC. This sequence encodes CASSLLYNEQFF. The rearrangement uses TRBV14 and TRBJ2-1; no reliable D call. CDR1 and CDR2 (germline): SGHDN, FVKESK. Deletions cut 4 bases from V and 3 bases from J, with 4 bases between. The CDR3 runs to 12 residues.